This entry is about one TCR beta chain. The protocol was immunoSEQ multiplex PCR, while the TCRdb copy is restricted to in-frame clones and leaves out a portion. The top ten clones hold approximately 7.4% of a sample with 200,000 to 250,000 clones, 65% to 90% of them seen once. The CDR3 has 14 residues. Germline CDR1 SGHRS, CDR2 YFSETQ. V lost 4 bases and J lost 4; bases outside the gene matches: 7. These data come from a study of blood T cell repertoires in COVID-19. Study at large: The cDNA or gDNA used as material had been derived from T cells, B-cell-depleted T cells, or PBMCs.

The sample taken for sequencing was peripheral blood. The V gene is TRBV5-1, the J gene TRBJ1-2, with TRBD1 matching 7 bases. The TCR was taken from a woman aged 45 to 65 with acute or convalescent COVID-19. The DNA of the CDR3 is TGCGCCAGCAGCCCAGAGGGACAGACCTATGGCTACACCTTC. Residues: CASSPEGQTYGYTF.